The 21 T cell receptor beta chains listed next were all sequenced from one sample in a study of cytomegalovirus exposure and HLA in healthy donors (dated by TCRdb to between 2016 and 2019). The library was built by means of the immunoSEQ multiplex PCR assay. A mixture of 60 forward primers for TCR Vbeta segments and 13 reverse primers for TCR Jbeta segments was used in the multiplex PCR. TCRdb retrieved this table from immuneACCESS and kept in-frame rearrangements only. Not all clones are present; in checked studies, unresolved V genes account for under half, and no reason is known for the remainder. The sample data list over 150,000 clones, and 85% of these were observed just once. The ten largest clones add up to 1% of the sample. Material for sequencing was PBMCs. The source of these receptors is a boy aged 2 to 10 in good health and CMV-seronegative.

This chain connects TRBV30 to TRBJ1-5; a weak D match, TRBD1 (5 bases). This CDR3 comprises 15 residues. The ends were cut back, 2 bases at V and 4 bases at J, with 15 bases in the middle. Germline CDR1 reads GTSNPN; CDR2 reads SVGIG (reference sequence). This CDR3 is CAWSSQGGVNQPQHF. CDR3 nucleotides: TGTGCCTGGAGTTCTCAGGGTGGTGTTAATCAGCCCCAGCATTTT. The full variable domain, completed using reference TRBV30 and TRBJ1-5, is SQTIHQWPATLVQPVGSPLSLECTVEGTSNPNLYWYRQAAGRGLQLLFYSVGIGQISSEVPQNLSASRPQDRQFILSSKKLLLSDSGFYLCAWSSQGGVNQPQHFGDGTRLSIL.

The chain uses TRBV5-1 and TRBJ2-2; 8 bases line up with TRBD1. With 6 bases clipped from V and 0 bases from J, the junction kept 16 bases outside the gene matches. This CDR3 is built from 19 residues. Germline CDR1 and CDR2: SGHRS and YFSETQ. CDR3 sequence reads: CASTRTGTGRIPNTGELFF. CDR3 bases: TGCGCCAGCACCAGGACAGGGACAGGCAGAATTCCGAACACCGGGGAGCTGTTTTTT.

This clone showed up just once. This chain joins TRBV7-9 and TRBJ2-7, with a tentative D call TRBD1 (6 bases). The CDR3 runs 15 residues. Germline V gives CDR1 SEHNR, CDR2 FQNEAQ (reference sequence). V dropped 4 bases and J dropped 3 bases, with 16 bases sitting between them. The CDR3 loop reads CASSSITGFGYEQYF. The CDR3 DNA follows: TGTGCCAGCAGCTCGATCACAGGGTTCGGCTACGAGCAGTACTTC.

Details on this clone: Its ends do not fully match the called genes, so a read error is possible. The gene calls are TRBV7-9 and TRBJ2-1; 8 nucleotides agree with TRBD2. The CDR3 sequence is 15 residues long. Germline-derived CDR1 and CDR2 are SEHNR and FQNEAQ (reference sequence). The CDR3 DNA reads as TGTTCCAGCAGCTTAATTCCTAGCGGGTACAATGAGCAGTTCTTC. It is translated as CSSSLIPSGYNEQFF.

The gene calls are TRBV12-2 and TRBJ2-5; the DNA was not used to check the table's D call, TRBD1. TRBV12-2 constitutes a pseudogene. CDR3 length: 14 residues. This CDR3 reads CASRPCRDTETQYF. The CDR3 nucleotides read TGTGCAAGTCGTCCCTGCCGGGACACAGAGACCCAGTACTTC.

The chain combines TRBV28 with TRBJ2-1; 12 bases are shared with TRBD2. Germline CDR1 and CDR2: MDHEN and SYDVKM. The CDR3 is 14 residues long. J lost 9 bases, V lost 6 bases, and 6 bases had no gene match. The CDR3 bases are TGTGCCAGCAGGCTAGCGGGGGGGCCGAGTGAGCAGTTCTTC. Amino acid sequence: CASRLAGGPSEQFF.

The chain has TRBV28 and TRBJ1-2; D perhaps matches TRBD1 (5 bases). The CDR3 runs 12 residues. V was shortened by 2 bases and J by 8 bases, with 9 bases between the two germline ends. The germline V gene encodes CDR1 MDHEN and CDR2 SYDVKM. The CDR3 region has the DNA TGTGCCAGCAGTTTAACAGGACGGGGCTACACCTTC. It is translated as CASSLTGRGYTF.

The chain employs TRBV15 and TRBJ2-5; 13 bases map to TRBD2. The germline gives CDR1 LNHNV, CDR2 YYDKDF (reference sequence). Trimming cost V 3 bases and J 5 bases; bases outside gene matches: 6. This CDR3 has 16 residues. CDR3 region: CATSRRTSGSRETQYF. Written as DNA, the CDR3 is TGTGCCACCAGCAGGCGGACTAGCGGGAGTAGGGAGACCCAGTACTTC.

The rearrangement links TRBV5-1 to TRBJ1-3, with TRBD1 matching over 7 bases. CDR3 length: 17 amino acids. J lost 2 bases, V lost 1 base, and 9 bases had no gene match. Per germline, CDR1 SGHRS and CDR2 YFSETQ. As DNA, the CDR3 is TGCGCCAGCAGCTTGATGTGGCACAGGGGTCCTGGAAACACCATATATTTT. Protein sequence: CASSLMWHRGPGNTIYF.

The chain is built from TRBV6-4 and TRBJ2-7, with 10 bases fitting TRBD1. The V gene's germline CDR1 is MRHNA and CDR2 SNTAGT. V lost 4 bases, J lost 5 bases, and 5 bases stayed unmatched. The CDR3 has 14 residues. The CDR3 here is CASSVSGTGDEQYF. As DNA, the CDR3 is TGTGCCAGCAGTGTCTCCGGGACAGGGGACGAGCAGTACTTC.

This sequence joins TRBV19 and TRBJ2-6, with D maybe TRBD1 (6 bases). CDR1 is LNHDA, CDR2 SQIVND, per germline (reference sequence). The CDR3 has 18 residues. Trimming shortened V by 5 bases and J by 1 base, and 18 bases separated the two germline ends. CDR3 coding DNA: TGTGCCAGTAGTGTCCAGACAGGATTACGTTCTGGGGCCAACGTCCTGACTTTC. This gives the protein CASSVQTGLRSGANVLTF.

The CDR3 DNA reads TGTGCCAGCAGAGCGGGAGCGTCCCATGAGCAGTTCTTC. Amino acids: CASRAGASHEQFF. The chain recombines TRBV6-5 with TRBJ2-1, with 8 bases aligning to TRBD2. The V and J ends lost 6 bases and 8 bases, in that order; junction bases with no gene match: 6. The CDR3 extends over 13 amino acids. CDR1 MNHEY and CDR2 SVGAGI come from the germline V gene.

The chain is built from TRBV7-9 and TRBJ2-5, with D possibly TRBD1 on 6 matching bases. Matching the DNA end better, TRBJ2-7 makes the J call doubtful. This CDR3 is 11 amino acids long. Per the germline V gene, CDR1 is SEHNR and CDR2 is FQNEAQ (reference sequence). The CDR3 region has the DNA TGTGCCAGCAGCCAAGGGGGCGAGCAGTACTTC. This codes for CASSQGGEQYF.

V is TRBV12-5 and J is TRBJ1-2; TRBD1 agrees at 7 bases. J gave up 5 bases and V 1 base, and 1 base lay outside the gene matches. This CDR3 comprises 13 residues. CDR1 LGHNT and CDR2 FRNRAP come from the germline V gene. CDR3 region: CASGLGDSYGYTF. The DNA for the CDR3 is TGTGCTAGTGGTTTGGGGGACAGTTATGGCTACACCTTC.

This chain uses TRBV25-1 with TRBJ2-7, with 10 positions matching TRBD2. V gave up 6 bases and J gave up 8 bases; unmatched junction bases: 7. Germline CDR1 and CDR2: MGHDK and SYGVNS. CDR3 length equals 13 residues. The CDR3 reads CASSMIAGGQQYF. The CDR3 nucleotides are TGTGCCAGCAGCATGATAGCGGGAGGCCAGCAGTACTTC.

J is TRBJ2-5 and V is TRBV4-2; 11 bases match TRBD1. CDR1 is LGHNA, CDR2 YNFKEQ, per germline. After removal of 4 bases from V and 5 bases from J, the junction contained 9 bases not matched to a gene. CDR3 length: 16 amino acids. CDR3 loop: CASSPRDRGELETQYF. CDR3 DNA sequence: TGTGCCAGCAGCCCTCGGGACAGGGGGGAATTGGAGACCCAGTACTTC.

This clone was seen a few times. CDR3 in DNA: TGCAGCGTTGACCCGGCAGGGATGAACACTGAAGCTTTCTTT. It translates to CSVDPAGMNTEAFF. The V gene is TRBV29-1, the J gene TRBJ1-1; weak D call: TRBD1 (5 bases). Trimming cost V 3 bases and J 0 bases, with 11 bases left between them. The CDR3 length is 14 residues. Germline V gene data show CDR1 as SQVTM and CDR2 as ANQGSEA.

The chain uses TRBV19 and TRBJ2-3, with TRBD2 identical over 10 bases. The CDR3 consists of 16 residues. Germline V gene data show CDR1 as LNHDA and CDR2 as SQIVND (reference sequence). The J segment lost 6 bases and the V segment lost 2 bases, leaving 8 bases of the junction unmatched. The DNA for the CDR3 is TGTGCCAGTAGTATATGTCTAGCGGGGGCCAGGGATACGCAGTATTTT. It yields the protein CASSICLAGARDTQYF. Looking up the rest from reference TRBV19 and TRBJ2-3 gives the full variable domain: DGGITQSPKYLFRKEGQNVTLSCEQNLNHDAMYWYRQDPGQGLRLIYYSQIVNDFQKGDIAEGYSVSREKKESFPLTVTSAQKNPTAFYLCASSICLAGARDTQYFGPGTRLTVL.

The rearrangement joins TRBV7-2 to TRBJ1-3; D gene uncertain. V lost 5 bases and J 0 bases, leaving 20 bases between the germline ends. The CDR3 totals 18 residues. The germline CDR1 and CDR2 sequences are SGHTA and FQGNSA. The CDR3 here is CASSDGPFGGSSGNTIYF. The CDR3, as DNA: TGTGCCAGCAGCGACGGTCCCTTCGGTGGGAGCTCTGGAAACACCATATATTTT.

This clone was counted once. The V call is TRBV5-4, the J call TRBJ2-1, with 9 bases identical to TRBD2. Trimming cost V 4 bases and J 2 bases; bases outside gene matches: 10. CDR1 and CDR2 from the germline V gene are SGHNT and YYREEE (reference sequence). The CDR3 spans 17 residues. DNA of the CDR3: TGTGCCAGCAGCACGGCGACTAGCGGAGGGGCCTACAATGAGCAGTTCTTC. Translated: CASSTATSGGAYNEQFF.

The V gene is TRBV2, the J gene TRBJ1-1; 7 bases match TRBD1. The CDR3 extends over 13 amino acids. After removal of 6 bases from V and 6 bases from J, the junction contained 7 bases not matched to a gene. Germline CDR1 and CDR2: SNHLY and FYNNEI. CDR3 loop: CASSDSGTAEAFF. The CDR3 coding sequence is TGTGCCAGCAGCGATTCCGGGACAGCTGAAGCTTTCTTT. Full variable domain (remainder filled in from reference TRBV2 and TRBJ1-1): EPEVTQTPSHQVTQMGQEVILRCVPISNHLYFYWYRQILGQKVEFLVSFYNNEISEKSEIFDDQFSVERPDGSNFTLKIRSTKLEDSAMYFCASSDSGTAEAFFGQGTRLTVV.